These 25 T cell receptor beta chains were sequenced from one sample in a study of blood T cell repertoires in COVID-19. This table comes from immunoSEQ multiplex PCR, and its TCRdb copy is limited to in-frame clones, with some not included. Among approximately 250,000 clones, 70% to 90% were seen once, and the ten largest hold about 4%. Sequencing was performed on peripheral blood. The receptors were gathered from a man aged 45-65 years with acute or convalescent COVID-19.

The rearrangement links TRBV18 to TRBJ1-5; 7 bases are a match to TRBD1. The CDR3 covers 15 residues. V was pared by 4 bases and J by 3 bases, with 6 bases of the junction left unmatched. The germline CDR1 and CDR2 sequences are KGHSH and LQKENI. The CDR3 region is CASSLTGQTNQPQHF. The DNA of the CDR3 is TGTGCCAGCTCACTTACGGGACAGACCAATCAGCCCCAGCATTTT.

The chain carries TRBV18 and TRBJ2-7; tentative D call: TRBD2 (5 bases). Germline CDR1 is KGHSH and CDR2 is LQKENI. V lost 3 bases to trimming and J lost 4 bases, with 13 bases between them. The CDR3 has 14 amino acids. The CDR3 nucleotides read TGTGCCAGCTCACCCGAACTAGTAAGGTACGAGCAGTACTTC. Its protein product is CASSPELVRYEQYF. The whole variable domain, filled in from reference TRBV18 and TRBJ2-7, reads NAGVMQNPRHLVRRRGQEARLRCSPMKGHSHVYWYRQLPEEGLKFMVYLQKENIIDESGMPKERFSAEFPKEGPSILRIQQVVRGDSAAYFCASSPELVRYEQYFGPGTRLTVT.

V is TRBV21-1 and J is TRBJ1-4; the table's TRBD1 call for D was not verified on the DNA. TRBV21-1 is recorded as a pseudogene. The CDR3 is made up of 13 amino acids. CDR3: CASEAGGREKLFF. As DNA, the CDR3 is TGTGCCAGCGAGGCAGGGGGAAGGGAAAAACTGTTTTTT.

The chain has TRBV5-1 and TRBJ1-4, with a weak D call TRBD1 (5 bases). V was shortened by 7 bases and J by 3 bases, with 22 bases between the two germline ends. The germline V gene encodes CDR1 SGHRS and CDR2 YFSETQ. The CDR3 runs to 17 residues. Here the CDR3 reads CASQPGEGVIANEKLFF. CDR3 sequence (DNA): TGCGCCAGCCAACCGGGCGAAGGGGTTATAGCTAATGAAAAACTGTTTTTT.

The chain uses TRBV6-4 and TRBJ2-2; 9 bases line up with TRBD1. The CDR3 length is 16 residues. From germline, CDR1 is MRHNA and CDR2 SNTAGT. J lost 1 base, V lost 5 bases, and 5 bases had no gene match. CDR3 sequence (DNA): TGTGCCAGCAGTCGGACAGGGGCCAAGAACACCGGGGAGCTGTTTTTT. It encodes CASSRTGAKNTGELFF.

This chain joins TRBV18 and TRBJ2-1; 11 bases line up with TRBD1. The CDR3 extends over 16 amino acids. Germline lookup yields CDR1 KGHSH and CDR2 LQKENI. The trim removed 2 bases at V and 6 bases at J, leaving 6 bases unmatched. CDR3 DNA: TGTGCCAGCTCACCATCTGAAGGACAGGGGGCCAATGAGCAGTTCTTC. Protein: CASSPSEGQGANEQFF.

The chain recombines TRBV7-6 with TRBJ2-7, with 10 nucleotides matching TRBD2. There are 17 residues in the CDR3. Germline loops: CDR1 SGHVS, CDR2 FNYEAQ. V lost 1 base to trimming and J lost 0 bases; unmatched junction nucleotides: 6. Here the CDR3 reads CASSLGAGGFSSYEQYF. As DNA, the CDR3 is TGTGCCAGCAGCTTAGGAGCGGGGGGGTTCAGCTCCTACGAGCAGTACTTC.

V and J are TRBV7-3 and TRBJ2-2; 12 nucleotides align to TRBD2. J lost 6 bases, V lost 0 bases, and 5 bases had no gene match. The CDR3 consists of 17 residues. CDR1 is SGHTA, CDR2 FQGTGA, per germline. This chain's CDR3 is CASSLTPSSGRAGELFF. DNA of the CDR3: TGTGCCAGCAGCTTAACCCCTTCTAGCGGGAGGGCCGGGGAGCTGTTTTTT. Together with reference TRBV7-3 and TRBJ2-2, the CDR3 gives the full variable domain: GAGVSQTPSNKVTEKGKYVELRCDPISGHTALYWYRQSLGQGPEFLIYFQGTGAADDSGLPNDRFFAVRPEGSVSTLKIQRTERGDSAVYLCASSLTPSSGRAGELFFGEGSRLTVL.

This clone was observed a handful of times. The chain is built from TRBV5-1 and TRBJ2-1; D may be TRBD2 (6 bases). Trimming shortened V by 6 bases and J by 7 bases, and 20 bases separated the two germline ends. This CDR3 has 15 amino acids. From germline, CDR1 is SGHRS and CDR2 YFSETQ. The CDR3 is CASNPGVTHRNEQFF. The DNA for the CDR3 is TGCGCCAGCAACCCGGGAGTAACCCACCGGAATGAGCAGTTCTTC.

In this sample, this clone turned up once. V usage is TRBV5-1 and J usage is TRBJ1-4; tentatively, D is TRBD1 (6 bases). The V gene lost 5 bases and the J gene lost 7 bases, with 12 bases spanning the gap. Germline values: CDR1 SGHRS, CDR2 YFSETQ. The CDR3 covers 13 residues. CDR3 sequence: CASRSSGAEKLFF. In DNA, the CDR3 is TGCGCCAGCAGGTCGTCAGGGGCTGAAAAACTGTTTTTT.

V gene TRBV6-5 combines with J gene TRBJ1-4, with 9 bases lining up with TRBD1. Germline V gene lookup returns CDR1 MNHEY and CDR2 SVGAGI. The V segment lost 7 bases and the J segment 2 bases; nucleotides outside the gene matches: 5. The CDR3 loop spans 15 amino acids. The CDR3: CASKGQGGTNEKLFF. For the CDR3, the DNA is TGTGCCAGCAAGGGACAGGGCGGTACTAATGAAAAACTGTTTTTT.

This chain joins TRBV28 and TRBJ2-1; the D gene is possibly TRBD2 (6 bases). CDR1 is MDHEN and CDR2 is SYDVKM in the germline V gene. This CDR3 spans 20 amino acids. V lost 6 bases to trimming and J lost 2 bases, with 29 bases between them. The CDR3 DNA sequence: TGTGCCAGCAGGGTAACAGGTGCCTCGGGTGTCGGGACTCCCTACAATGAGCAGTTCTTC. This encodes CASRVTGASGVGTPYNEQFF.

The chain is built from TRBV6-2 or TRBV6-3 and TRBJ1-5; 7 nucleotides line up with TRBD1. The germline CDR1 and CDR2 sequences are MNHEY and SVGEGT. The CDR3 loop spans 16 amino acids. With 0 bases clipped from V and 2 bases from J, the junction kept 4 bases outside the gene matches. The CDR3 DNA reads TGTGCCAGCAGTTACTCTCCTGGACAGGGCAATCAGCCCCAGCATTTT. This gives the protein CASSYSPGQGNQPQHF.

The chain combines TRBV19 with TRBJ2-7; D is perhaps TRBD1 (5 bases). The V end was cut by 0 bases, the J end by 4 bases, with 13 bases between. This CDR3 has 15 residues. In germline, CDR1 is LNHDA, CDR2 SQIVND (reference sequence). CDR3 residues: CASSIEAGFGYEQYF. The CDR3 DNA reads TGTGCCAGTAGTATAGAGGCAGGGTTTGGGTACGAGCAGTACTTC.

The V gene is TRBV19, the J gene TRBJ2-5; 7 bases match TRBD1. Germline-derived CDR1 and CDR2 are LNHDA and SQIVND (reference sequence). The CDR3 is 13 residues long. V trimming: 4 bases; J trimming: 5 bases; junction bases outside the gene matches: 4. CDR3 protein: CASSTDRVETQYF. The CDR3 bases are TGTGCCAGTAGTACCGACAGGGTGGAGACCCAGTACTTC. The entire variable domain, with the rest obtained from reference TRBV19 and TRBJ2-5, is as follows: DGGITQSPKYLFRKEGQNVTLSCEQNLNHDAMYWYRQDPGQGLRLIYYSQIVNDFQKGDIAEGYSVSREKKESFPLTVTSAQKNPTAFYLCASSTDRVETQYFGPGTRLLVL.

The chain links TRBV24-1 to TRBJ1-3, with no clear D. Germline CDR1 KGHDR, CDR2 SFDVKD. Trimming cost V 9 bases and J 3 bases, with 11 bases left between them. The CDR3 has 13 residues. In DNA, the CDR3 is TGTGCCACCTCCCAACGCTATGGAAACACCATATATTTT. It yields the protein CATSQRYGNTIYF.

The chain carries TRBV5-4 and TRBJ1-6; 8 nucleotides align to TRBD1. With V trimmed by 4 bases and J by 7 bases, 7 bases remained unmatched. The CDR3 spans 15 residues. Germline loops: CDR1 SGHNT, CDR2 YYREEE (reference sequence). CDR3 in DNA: TGTGCCAGCAGCACCGGCACAGGGGGAAATTCACCCCTCCACTTT. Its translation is CASSTGTGGNSPLHF.

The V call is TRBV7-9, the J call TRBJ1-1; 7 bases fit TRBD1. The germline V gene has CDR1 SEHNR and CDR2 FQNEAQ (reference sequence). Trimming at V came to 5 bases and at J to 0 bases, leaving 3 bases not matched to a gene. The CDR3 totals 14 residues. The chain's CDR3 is CASSPGQLNTEAFF. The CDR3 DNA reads TGTGCCAGCAGCCCGGGACAGCTGAACACTGAAGCTTTCTTT.

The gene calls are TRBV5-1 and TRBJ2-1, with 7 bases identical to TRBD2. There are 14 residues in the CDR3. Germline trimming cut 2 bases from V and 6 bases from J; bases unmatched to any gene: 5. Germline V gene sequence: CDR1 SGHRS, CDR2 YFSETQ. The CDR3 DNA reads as TGCGCCAGCAGCTTATCGCGGACTAGCAATGAGCAGTTCTTC. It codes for CASSLSRTSNEQFF.

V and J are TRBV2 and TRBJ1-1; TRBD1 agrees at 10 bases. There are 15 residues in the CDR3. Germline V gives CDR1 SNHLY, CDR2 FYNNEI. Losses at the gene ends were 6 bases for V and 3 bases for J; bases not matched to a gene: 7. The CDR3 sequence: CASRGDRGRYTEAFF. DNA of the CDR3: TGTGCCAGCAGGGGCGACAGGGGGCGGTACACTGAAGCTTTCTTT.

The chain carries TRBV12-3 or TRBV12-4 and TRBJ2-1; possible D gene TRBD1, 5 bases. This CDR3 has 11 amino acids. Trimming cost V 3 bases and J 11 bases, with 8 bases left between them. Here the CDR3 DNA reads TGTGCCAGCAGTTTCGGACACCAGCAGTTCTTC. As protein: CASSFGHQQFF.

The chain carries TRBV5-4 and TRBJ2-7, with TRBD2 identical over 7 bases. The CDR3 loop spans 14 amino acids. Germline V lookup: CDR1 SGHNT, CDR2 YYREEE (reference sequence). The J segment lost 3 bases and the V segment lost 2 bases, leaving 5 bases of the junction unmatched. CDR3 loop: CASSLGGSSYEQYF. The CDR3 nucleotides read TGTGCCAGCAGCTTAGGCGGGAGTAGCTACGAGCAGTACTTC.

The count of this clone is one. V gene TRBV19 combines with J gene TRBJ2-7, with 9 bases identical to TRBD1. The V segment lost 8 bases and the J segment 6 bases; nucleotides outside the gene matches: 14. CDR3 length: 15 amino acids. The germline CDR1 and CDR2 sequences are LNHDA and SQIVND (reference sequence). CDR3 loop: CASSSAKTGGREQYF. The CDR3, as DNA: TGTGCCAGTTCCTCTGCTAAGACAGGGGGTCGCGAGCAGTACTTC.

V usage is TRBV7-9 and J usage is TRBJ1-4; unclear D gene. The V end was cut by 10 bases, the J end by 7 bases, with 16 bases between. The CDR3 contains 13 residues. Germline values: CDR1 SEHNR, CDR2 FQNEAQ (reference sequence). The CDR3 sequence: CAKQKEFGEKLFF. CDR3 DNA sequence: TGTGCCAAGCAAAAGGAGTTTGGTGAAAAACTGTTTTTT.

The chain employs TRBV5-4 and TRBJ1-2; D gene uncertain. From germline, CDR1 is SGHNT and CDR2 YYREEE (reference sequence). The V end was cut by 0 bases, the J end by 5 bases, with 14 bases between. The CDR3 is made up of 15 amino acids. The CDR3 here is CASSLGPRSVYGYTF. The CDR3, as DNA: TGTGCCAGCAGCTTGGGCCCCCGTAGCGTTTATGGCTACACCTTC.